This T cell receptor beta chain stems from a study of blood T cell repertoires in COVID-19. Overall study: Sample material is recorded as cDNA or gDNA derived from T cells, B-cell-depleted T cells, or PBMCs.

V was trimmed by 6 bases and J by 0 bases, leaving 6 bases between them. The CDR3 extends over 12 amino acids. Authors' data handling: Reference gene primer amplification gave nucleated cell count estimates. Here immunoSEQ multiplex PCR was the method, and the copy in TCRdb shows in-frame clones only, minus some. From that table come the V and J calls and clone size; the DNA was used to work out D and trimming. The sample has about 140,000 clones, roughly four fifths seen once; the top ten hold approximately 3.8%. The V gene is TRBV12-3 or TRBV12-4, the J gene TRBJ2-7, with no clear D. The receptor was isolated from a woman aged 55 to 70 with acute or convalescent COVID-19. The sample taken for sequencing was peripheral blood. The CDR3 protein is CASSRLSYEQYF. The CDR3, as DNA: TGTGCCAGCAGCCGACTCTCCTACGAGCAGTACTTC.